This is a list of T cell receptor beta chains from one sample in a study of cytomegalovirus exposure and HLA in healthy donors. Sequencing used immunoSEQ multiplex PCR; TCRdb keeps in-frame clones, though not all of them. The sample yields roughly 160,000 clones, over 70% seen once. Sequenced sample: PBMCs. The receptors shown here come from a boy between 2 and 10 years old in good health and CMV-seronegative. The CDR3 runs from the conserved cysteine through the conserved F or W. Each record gives: D gene, J gene, clone size, V gene, CDR3 protein, CDR3 DNA. A D gene is named only where the DNA matches it firmly. Size values are once, few and many counts, or a class for expanded clones, and some rows have none.

>TRBD1|TRBJ2-5|few|TRBV2
CASRPATGGGETQYF
TGTGCCAGCAGACCAGCGACAGGGGGCGGGGAGACCCAGTACTTC
>-|TRBJ2-1|-|TRBV4-3
CASSQVLATRDEQFF
TGCGCCAGCAGCCAAGTCCTAGCGACCAGGGATGAGCAGTTCTTC
>TRBD2|TRBJ2-1|-|TRBV2
CASMEVGGSRNEQFF
TGTGCCAGCATGGAGGTCGGCGGGAGTCGGAATGAGCAGTTCTTC
>-|TRBJ1-1|-|TRBV30
CAWSRKQELYTEAFF
TGTGCCTGGAGCCGAAAACAGGAGCTCTATACTGAAGCTTTCTTT
>TRBD2|TRBJ2-3|-|TRBV5-1
CASSRGLAGGPSDTQYF
TGCGCCAGCAGCCGGGGACTAGCGGGAGGGCCCTCGGATACGCAGTATTTT
>TRBD1|TRBJ1-4|few|TRBV6-6
CASSKRTGYEKLFF
TGTGCCAGCAGTAAAAGGACAGGGTATGAAAAACTGTTTTTT
>-|TRBJ2-5|-|TRBV6-6
CASSYSSRWETQYF
TGTGCCAGCAGTTACTCTTCGCGGTGGGAGACCCAGTACTTC
>-|TRBJ1-5|few|TRBV4-3
CASSQVGGSQPQHF
TGCGCCAGCAGCCAAGTTGGGGGGAGCCAGCCCCAGCATTTT
>TRBD2|TRBJ2-3|-|TRBV5-6
CASSPRLAALTDTQYF
TGTGCCAGCAGCCCCCGACTAGCGGCCCTCACAGATACGCAGTATTTT
>-|TRBJ1-1|few|TRBV7-6
CASSQANTEAFF
TGTGCCAGCAGCCAAGCAAACACTGAAGCTTTCTTT
>TRBD2|TRBJ2-1|-|TRBV30
CAWSVELAGTSSYNEQFF
TGTGCCTGGAGTGTAGAACTAGCGGGGACTAGTTCCTACAATGAGCAGTTCTTC
>-|TRBJ2-5|-|TRBV25-1
CASSDDTQETQYF
TGTGCCAGCAGTGATGATACACAAGAGACCCAGTACTTC
>-|TRBJ2-1|-|TRBV4-2
CASSRIQGASYNEQFF
TGTGCCAGCAGCCGGATACAGGGAGCGTCCTACAATGAGCAGTTCTTC
>TRBD2|TRBJ2-3|-|TRBV27
CASRTEGLAGNTDTQYF
TGTGCCAGCAGGACCGAGGGACTAGCGGGAAACACAGATACGCAGTATTTT
>-|TRBJ2-5|-|TRBV4-3
CASSQDRVTQYF
TGCGCCAGCAGCCAAGATCGGGTGACCCAGTACTTC
>-|TRBJ1-2|-|TRBV30
CAWSVRDRLFLANGYTF
TGTGCCTGGAGTGTACGCGACAGGCTTTTCCTCGCGAATGGCTACACCTTC
>-|TRBJ2-2|-|TRBV30
CAWSALGQNTGELFF
TGTGCCTGGAGTGCACTGGGACAGAACACCGGGGAGCTGTTTTTT
>-|TRBJ1-1|-|TRBV19
CASSARQRMNTEAFF
TGTGCCAGTAGTGCACGACAGCGTATGAACACTGAAGCTTTCTTT
>-|TRBJ2-7|-|TRBV29-1
CSVRGTYEQYF
TGCAGCGTTAGGGGGACCTACGAGCAGTACTTC
>TRBD1|TRBJ1-2|-|TRBV7-9
CASSSQGAGGYTF
TGTGCCAGCAGCTCACAGGGGGCGGGGGGCTACACCTTC
>TRBD2|TRBJ2-1|-|TRBV11-2
CASSYLLAGGHHEQFF
TGTGCCAGCAGCTACCTACTAGCGGGGGGTCATCATGAGCAGTTCTTC
>-|TRBJ1-1|once|TRBV5-1
CASSGLLNTEAFF
TGCGCCAGCAGCGGCCTTCTGAACACTGAAGCTTTCTTT
>TRBD2|TRBJ2-7|-|TRBV13
CASSSRTSGSSYEQYF
TGTGCCAGCAGCTCAAGGACTAGCGGGAGCTCCTACGAGCAGTACTTC
>TRBD1|TRBJ1-2|-|TRBV19
CASRSPDRGDYGYTF
TGTGCCAGTAGATCCCCCGACAGGGGGGACTATGGCTACACCTTC
>-|TRBJ1-4|-|TRBV30
CAWRGGRGNEKLFF
TGTGCCTGGAGGGGGGGGCGCGGTAATGAAAAACTGTTTTTT
>-|TRBJ1-1|few|TRBV4-1
CASSQRQGTEAFF
TGCGCCAGCAGCCAACGTCAGGGTACTGAAGCTTTCTTT
>-|TRBJ1-1|-|TRBV5-8
CASGGTGFKAFF
TGTGCCAGCGGGGGAACAGGGTTTAAAGCTTTCTTT
>TRBD2|TRBJ2-3|-|TRBV6-6
CASSVAGGVYTQYF
TGTGCCAGCAGTGTAGCGGGAGGTGTATATACGCAGTATTTT
>-|TRBJ1-1|few|TRBV29-1
CSVRENTEAFF
TGCAGCGTTCGAGAGAACACTGAAGCTTTCTTT
>-|TRBJ1-1|-|TRBV30
CAWRLYRGTEAFF
TGTGCCTGGAGGCTTTATCGGGGCACTGAAGCTTTCTTT
>TRBD2|TRBJ2-7|-|TRBV13
CASSSRLMELAGAKREQYF
TGTGCCAGCAGCTCCCGATTGATGGAACTAGCGGGGGCCAAGAGGGAGCAGTACTTC
>-|TRBJ1-5|-|TRBV19
CASSVGRAGGQPQHF
TGTGCCAGTAGTGTAGGACGGGCGGGGGGTCAGCCCCAGCATTTT
>TRBD1|TRBJ2-1|-|TRBV15
CATSPRDRGLAASSYNEQFF
TGTGCCACCAGCCCCCGGGACAGGGGGCTAGCGGCGAGCTCCTACAATGAGCAGTTCTTC
>-|TRBJ2-1|-|TRBV19
CASSLRGSSYNEQFF
TGTGCCAGTAGTCTCAGGGGATCTTCCTACAATGAGCAGTTCTTC
>-|TRBJ2-3|-|TRBV14
CASSPRLFRDTDTQYF
TGTGCCAGCAGCCCTAGACTATTCCGGGACACAGATACGCAGTATTTT
>-|TRBJ2-2|once|TRBV4-2
CASSQGSQGNTGELFF
TGTGCCAGCAGCCAAGGGTCCCAGGGGAACACCGGGGAGCTGTTTTTT
>TRBD1|TRBJ1-3|-|TRBV13
CASSALQGPSGNTIYF
TGTGCCAGCAGCGCCCTACAGGGGCCGAGCGGAAACACCATATATTTT
>-|TRBJ1-5|-|TRBV19
CASSISRVKQPQHF
TGTGCCAGTAGTATATCGAGGGTCAAGCAGCCCCAGCATTTT
>TRBD1|TRBJ2-7|-|TRBV19
CASSIAGTAYEQYF
TGTGCCAGTAGTATAGCCGGGACAGCCTACGAGCAGTACTTC
>-|TRBJ1-2|-|TRBV4-3
CASSHRELAGYTF
TGCGCCAGCAGCCACCGGGAGCTGGCGGGCTACACCTTC
>-|TRBJ2-1|-|TRBV15
CATSRVRENYNEQFF
TGTGCCACCAGCAGAGTGAGGGAGAACTACAATGAGCAGTTCTTC
>-|TRBJ1-2|few|TRBV9
CASRGIGGLEGYTF
TGTGCCAGCAGGGGAATCGGGGGGCTGGAGGGATACACCTTC
>-|TRBJ1-5|few|TRBV7-6
CASSSGWGNQPQHF
TGTGCCAGCAGCTCGGGGTGGGGCAATCAGCCCCAGCATTTT
>TRBD1|TRBJ2-1|-|TRBV6-5
CASSYDRGPYNEQFF
TGTGCCAGCAGTTACGACAGGGGCCCCTACAATGAGCAGTTCTTC
>-|TRBJ2-3|-|TRBV7-2
CASSLTISTDTQYF
TGTGCCAGCAGCTTAACAATTAGCACAGATACGCAGTATTTT
>TRBD1|TRBJ1-4|-|TRBV27
CASSSRQGYEKLFF
TGTGCCAGCAGTTCTAGACAGGGCTACGAAAAACTGTTTTTT
>-|TRBJ1-5|-|TRBV9
CASSAQGTDQPQHF
TGTGCCAGCAGCGCACAGGGTACTGATCAGCCCCAGCATTTT
>-|TRBJ1-3|-|TRBV6-5
CAPDRGNTIYF
TGTGCCCCCGACAGGGGAAACACCATATATTTT
>-|TRBJ2-3|-|TRBV27
CASSLSGGTGDTQYF
TGTGCCAGCAGTTTATCTGGGGGAACAGGGGATACGCAGTATTTT
>TRBD2|TRBJ2-1|-|TRBV6-5
CASATGLAGFNEQFF
TGTGCCAGCGCCACAGGCCTAGCGGGCTTCAATGAGCAGTTCTTC
>-|TRBJ1-2|-|TRBV2
CASSGTSYGYTF
TGTGCCAGCAGTGGCACGAGCTATGGCTACACCTTC
>-|TRBJ2-3|-|TRBV13
CASSITSRTDTQYF
TGTGCCAGCAGCATAACTAGTCGGACAGATACGCAGTATTTT
>-|TRBJ2-5|-|TRBV9
CASSVEGQIQETQYF
TGTGCCAGCAGCGTAGAAGGACAGATCCAAGAGACCCAGTACTTC
>-|TRBJ2-1|-|TRBV6-5
CASSFEASSEQFF
TGTGCCAGCAGTTTCGAAGCGAGTAGCGAGCAGTTCTTC
>TRBD2|TRBJ2-7|-|TRBV28
CASSAQGAGVYYEQYF
TGTGCCAGCAGTGCCCAGGGAGCGGGAGTTTATTACGAGCAGTACTTC
>TRBD2|TRBJ2-7|few|TRBV4-3
CASSVHPGAGVQQYF
TGCGCCAGCAGCGTACACCCCGGAGCGGGAGTACAGCAGTACTTC
>-|TRBJ1-2|-|TRBV4-3
CASSQDPLSLSTSYTF
TGCGCCAGCAGCCAAGATCCTCTCAGCCTCTCAACTAGCTACACCTTC
>TRBD2|TRBJ2-3|-|TRBV7-2
CASSLAGAVGTDTQYF
TGTGCCAGCAGCCTAGCGGGAGCCGTAGGAACAGATACGCAGTATTTT
>-|TRBJ1-3|-|TRBV7-9
CASTSKNTIYF
TGTGCCAGCACCTCTAAAAACACCATATATTTT